The entry that follows covers one T cell receptor (beta chain) sequence. Measured with immunoSEQ multiplex PCR; TCRdb has only the in-frame clones, and not every one. The table lists just over 300,000 clones, under 90% of them singletons. This sample was taken from a study of blood T cell repertoires in COVID-19. Across the whole study: Specimens from acute and convalescent COVID-19 originated in the United States, Italy and Spain.

J lost 2 bases, V lost 5 bases, and 4 bases had no gene match. The CDR3 covers 15 residues. CDR1 is MNHEY and CDR2 is SMNVEV in the germline V gene (reference sequence). The clonotype comes from a woman aged 25 to 39 with COVID-19, enrolled during active disease. Sequenced input: peripheral blood. This chain uses TRBV27 with TRBJ2-7, with 12 bases aligning to TRBD2. The CDR3, as DNA: TGTGCCAGCAGTCCCGGACTAGCGGGGCCCTACGAGCAGTACGTC. Its protein is CASSPGLAGPYEQYV.